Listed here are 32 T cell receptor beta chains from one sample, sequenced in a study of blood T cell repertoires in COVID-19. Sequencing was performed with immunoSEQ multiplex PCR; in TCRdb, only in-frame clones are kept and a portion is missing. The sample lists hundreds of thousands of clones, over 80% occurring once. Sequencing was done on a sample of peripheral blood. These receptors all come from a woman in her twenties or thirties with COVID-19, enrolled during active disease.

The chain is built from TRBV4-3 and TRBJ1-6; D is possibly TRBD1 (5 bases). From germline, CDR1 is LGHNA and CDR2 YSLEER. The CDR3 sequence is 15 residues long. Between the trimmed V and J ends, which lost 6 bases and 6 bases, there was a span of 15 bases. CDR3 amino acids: CASSLRRRGNSPLHF. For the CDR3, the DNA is TGCGCCAGCAGTCTAAGAAGAAGGGGTAATTCACCCCTCCACTTT.

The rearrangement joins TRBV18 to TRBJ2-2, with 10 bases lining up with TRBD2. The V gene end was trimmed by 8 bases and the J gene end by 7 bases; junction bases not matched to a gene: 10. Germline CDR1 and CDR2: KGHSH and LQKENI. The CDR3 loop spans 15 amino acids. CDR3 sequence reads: CASPEGSGRNGELFF. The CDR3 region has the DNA TGTGCCAGCCCGGAAGGTAGCGGGAGGAACGGGGAGCTGTTTTTT.

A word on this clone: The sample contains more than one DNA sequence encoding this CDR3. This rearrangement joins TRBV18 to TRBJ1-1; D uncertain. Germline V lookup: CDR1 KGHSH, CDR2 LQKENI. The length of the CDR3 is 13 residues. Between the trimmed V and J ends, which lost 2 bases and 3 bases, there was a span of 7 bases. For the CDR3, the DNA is TGTGCCAGCTCACCATCGAGAGACACTGAAGCTTTCTTT. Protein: CASSPSRDTEAFF. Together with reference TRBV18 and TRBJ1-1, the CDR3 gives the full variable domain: NAGVMQNPRHLVRRRGQEARLRCSPMKGHSHVYWYRQLPEEGLKFMVYLQKENIIDESGMPKERFSAEFPKEGPSILRIQQVVRGDSAAYFCASSPSRDTEAFFGQGTRLTVV.

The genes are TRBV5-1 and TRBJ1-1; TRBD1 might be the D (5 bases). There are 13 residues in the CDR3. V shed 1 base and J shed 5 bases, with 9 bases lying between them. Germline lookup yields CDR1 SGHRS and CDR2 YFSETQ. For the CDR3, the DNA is TGCGCCAGCAGCTTGCCGGCAGGGACTGAAGCTTTCTTT. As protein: CASSLPAGTEAFF.

The CDR3 DNA is TGTGCCAGCAGCTCAACGACAGCCAACTATGGCTACACCTTC. Protein sequence: CASSSTTANYGYTF. The V call is TRBV5-5, the J call TRBJ1-2; D is possibly TRBD1 (5 bases). The CDR3 is made up of 14 amino acids. Trimming left V 3 bases short and J 2 bases short, with 11 bases between. Germline CDR1 is SGHKS and CDR2 is YYEKEE (reference sequence).

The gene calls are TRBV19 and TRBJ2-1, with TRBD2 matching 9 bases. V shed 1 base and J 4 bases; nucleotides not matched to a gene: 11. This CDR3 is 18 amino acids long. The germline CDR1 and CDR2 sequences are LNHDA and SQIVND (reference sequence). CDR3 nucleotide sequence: TGTGCCAGTAGTATAGGGCCCCTCGGCGGGAGGGGGTACAATGAGCAGTTCTTC. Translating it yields CASSIGPLGGRGYNEQFF.

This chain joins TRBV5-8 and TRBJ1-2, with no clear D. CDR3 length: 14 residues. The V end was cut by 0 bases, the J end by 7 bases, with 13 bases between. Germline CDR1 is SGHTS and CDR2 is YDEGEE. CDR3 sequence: CASSLAPVVSGYTF. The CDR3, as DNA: TGTGCCAGCAGCTTGGCCCCGGTGGTTAGTGGCTACACCTTC.

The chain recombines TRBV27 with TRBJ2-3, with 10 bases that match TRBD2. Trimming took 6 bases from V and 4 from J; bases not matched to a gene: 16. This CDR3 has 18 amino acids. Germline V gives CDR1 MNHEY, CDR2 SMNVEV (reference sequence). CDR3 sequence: CASRQQGLAALEADTQYF. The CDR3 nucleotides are TGTGCCAGCAGACAACAAGGACTAGCGGCCCTTGAGGCAGATACGCAGTATTTT.

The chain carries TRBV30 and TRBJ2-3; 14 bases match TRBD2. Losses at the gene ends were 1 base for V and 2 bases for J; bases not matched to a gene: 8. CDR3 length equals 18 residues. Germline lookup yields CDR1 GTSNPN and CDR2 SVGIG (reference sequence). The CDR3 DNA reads TGTGCCTGGAGTGGAGGGACTAGCGGGAGTAAGGTCACAGATACGCAGTATTTT. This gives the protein CAWSGGTSGSKVTDTQYF.

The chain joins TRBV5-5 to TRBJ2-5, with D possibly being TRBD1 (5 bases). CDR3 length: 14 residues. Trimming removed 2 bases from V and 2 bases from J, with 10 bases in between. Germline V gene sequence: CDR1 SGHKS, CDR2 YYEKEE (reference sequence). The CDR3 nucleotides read TGTGCCAGCAGCTTCGACAGTTTACAAGAGACCCAGTACTTC. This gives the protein CASSFDSLQETQYF.

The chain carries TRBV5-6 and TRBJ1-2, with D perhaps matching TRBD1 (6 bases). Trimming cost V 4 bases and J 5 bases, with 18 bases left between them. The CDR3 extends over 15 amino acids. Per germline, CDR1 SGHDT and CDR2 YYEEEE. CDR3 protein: CASSHKGEGVYGYTF. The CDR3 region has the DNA TGTGCCAGCAGCCACAAAGGGGAGGGGGTTTATGGCTACACCTTC.

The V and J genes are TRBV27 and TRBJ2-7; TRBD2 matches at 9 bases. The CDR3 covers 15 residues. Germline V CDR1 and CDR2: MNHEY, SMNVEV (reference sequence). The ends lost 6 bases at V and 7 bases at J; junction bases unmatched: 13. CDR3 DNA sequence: TGTGCCAGCAGAGGAGCGACTAGCGGATCGTGGGAGCAGTACTTC. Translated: CASRGATSGSWEQYF.

CDR3 DNA: TGTGCCAGCGCCCCTGGGCAGTTGGGAGAGACCCAGTACTTC. This encodes CASAPGQLGETQYF. This chain joins TRBV28 and TRBJ2-5; D ambiguous. Germline CDR1 is MDHEN and CDR2 is SYDVKM. Trimming removed 8 bases from V and 4 bases from J, with 17 bases in between. The length of the CDR3 is 14 residues.

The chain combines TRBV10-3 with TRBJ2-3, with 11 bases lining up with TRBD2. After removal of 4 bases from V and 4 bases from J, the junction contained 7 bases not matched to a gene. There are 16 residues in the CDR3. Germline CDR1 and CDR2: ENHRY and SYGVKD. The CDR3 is CAISGLAGSVADTQYF. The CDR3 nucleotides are TGTGCCATCAGTGGACTAGCGGGGTCTGTCGCAGATACGCAGTATTTT.

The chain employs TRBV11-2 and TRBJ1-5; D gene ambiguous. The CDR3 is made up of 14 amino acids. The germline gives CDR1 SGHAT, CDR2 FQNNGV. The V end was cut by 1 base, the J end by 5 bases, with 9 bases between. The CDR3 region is CASSLGARDQPQHF. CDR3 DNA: TGTGCCAGCAGCTTAGGGGCCAGAGATCAGCCCCAGCATTTT.

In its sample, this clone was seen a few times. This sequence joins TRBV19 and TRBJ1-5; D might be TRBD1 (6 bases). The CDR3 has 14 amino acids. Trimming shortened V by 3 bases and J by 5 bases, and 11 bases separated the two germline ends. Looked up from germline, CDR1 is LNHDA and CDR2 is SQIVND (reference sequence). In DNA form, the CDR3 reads TGTGCCAGTAGTATGACGACAGGTTATCAGCCCCAGCATTTT. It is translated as CASSMTTGYQPQHF.

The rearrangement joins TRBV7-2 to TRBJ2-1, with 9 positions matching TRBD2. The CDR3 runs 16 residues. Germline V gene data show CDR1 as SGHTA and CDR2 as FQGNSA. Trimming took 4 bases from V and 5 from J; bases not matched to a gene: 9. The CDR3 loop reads CASSSSGTSTHNEQFF. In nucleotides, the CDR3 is TGTGCCAGCAGCTCGTCCGGGACTAGCACCCACAATGAGCAGTTCTTC.

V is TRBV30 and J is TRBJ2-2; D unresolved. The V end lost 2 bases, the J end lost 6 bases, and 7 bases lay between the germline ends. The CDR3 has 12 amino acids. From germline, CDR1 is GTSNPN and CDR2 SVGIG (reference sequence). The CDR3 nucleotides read TGTGCCTGGAGTTACAACGCCGGGGAGCTGTTTTTT. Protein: CAWSYNAGELFF. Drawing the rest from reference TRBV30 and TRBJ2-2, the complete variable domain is SQTIHQWPATLVQPVGSPLSLECTVEGTSNPNLYWYRQAAGRGLQLLFYSVGIGQISSEVPQNLSASRPQDRQFILSSKKLLLSDSGFYLCAWSYNAGELFFGEGSRLTVL.

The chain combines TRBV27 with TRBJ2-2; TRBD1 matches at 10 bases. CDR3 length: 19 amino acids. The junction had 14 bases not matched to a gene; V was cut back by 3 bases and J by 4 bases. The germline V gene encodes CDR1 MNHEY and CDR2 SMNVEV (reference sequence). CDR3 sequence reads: CASSFILFGTGAVTGELFF. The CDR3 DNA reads TGTGCCAGCAGTTTCATATTGTTTGGGACAGGGGCGGTCACCGGGGAGCTGTTTTTT.

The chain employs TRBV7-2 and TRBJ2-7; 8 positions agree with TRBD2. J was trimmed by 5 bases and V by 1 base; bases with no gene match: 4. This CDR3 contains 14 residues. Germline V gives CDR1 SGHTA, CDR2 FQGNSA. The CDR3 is CASSLGTSTDEQYF. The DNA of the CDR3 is TGTGCCAGCAGCTTAGGGACTAGCACCGACGAGCAGTACTTC.

The DNA for the CDR3 is TGTGCCACCAGTGATTCCGACAGGGGGCTTAATCAGCCCCAGCATTTT. This translates into CATSDSDRGLNQPQHF. The V and J genes are TRBV24-1 and TRBJ1-5; 10 nucleotides agree with TRBD1. This CDR3 region has 16 residues. CDR1 is KGHDR, CDR2 SFDVKD, per germline. V shed 2 bases and J 4 bases; nucleotides not matched to a gene: 4.

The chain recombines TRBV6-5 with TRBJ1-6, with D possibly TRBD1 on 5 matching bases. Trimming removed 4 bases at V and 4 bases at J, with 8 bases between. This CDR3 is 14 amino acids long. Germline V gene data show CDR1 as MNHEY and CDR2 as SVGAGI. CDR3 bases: TGTGCCAGCAGTTCGCCAGGGTATAATTCACCCCTCCACTTT. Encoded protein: CASSSPGYNSPLHF.

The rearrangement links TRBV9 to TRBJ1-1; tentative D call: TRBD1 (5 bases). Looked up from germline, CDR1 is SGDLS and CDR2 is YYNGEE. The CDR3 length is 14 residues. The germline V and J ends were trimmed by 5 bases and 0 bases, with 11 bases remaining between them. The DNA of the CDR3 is TGTGCCAGCAGTTACAGGAGCATGAACACTGAAGCTTTCTTT. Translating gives CASSYRSMNTEAFF. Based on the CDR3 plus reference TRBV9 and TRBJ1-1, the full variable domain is DSGVTQTPKHLITATGQRVTLRCSPRSGDLSVYWYQQSLDQGLQFLIQYYNGEERAKGNILERFSAQQFPDLHSELNLSSLELGDSALYFCASSYRSMNTEAFFGQGTRLTVV.

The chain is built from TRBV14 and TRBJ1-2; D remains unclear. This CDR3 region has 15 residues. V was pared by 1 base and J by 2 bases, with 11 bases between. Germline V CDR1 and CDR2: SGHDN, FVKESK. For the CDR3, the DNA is TGTGCCAGCAGCCAAGGTTTTGACGGGAACTATGGCTACACCTTC. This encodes CASSQGFDGNYGYTF.

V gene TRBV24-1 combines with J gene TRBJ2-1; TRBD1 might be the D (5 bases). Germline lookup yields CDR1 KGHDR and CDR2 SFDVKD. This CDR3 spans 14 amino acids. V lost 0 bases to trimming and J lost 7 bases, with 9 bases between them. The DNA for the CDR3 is TGTGCCACCAGTGATTTGGATCAGGGAAATGAGCAGTTCTTC. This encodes CATSDLDQGNEQFF.

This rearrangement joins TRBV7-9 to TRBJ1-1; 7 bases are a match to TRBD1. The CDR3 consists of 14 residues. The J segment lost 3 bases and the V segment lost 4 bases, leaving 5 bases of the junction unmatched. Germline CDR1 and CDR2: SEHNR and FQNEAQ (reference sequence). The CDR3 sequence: CASSSNTGDTEAFF. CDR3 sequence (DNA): TGTGCCAGCAGCTCGAACACAGGGGACACTGAAGCTTTCTTT.

This CDR3 is CASSQDLGATRETQYF. CDR3 coding DNA: TGCGCCAGCAGCCAAGATTTGGGTGCTACGCGGGAGACCCAGTACTTC. The rearrangement joins TRBV4-3 to TRBJ2-5, with D hard to call. CDR3 length: 16 amino acids. Trimming shortened V by 0 bases and J by 5 bases, and 16 bases separated the two germline ends. The germline V gene encodes CDR1 LGHNA and CDR2 YSLEER.

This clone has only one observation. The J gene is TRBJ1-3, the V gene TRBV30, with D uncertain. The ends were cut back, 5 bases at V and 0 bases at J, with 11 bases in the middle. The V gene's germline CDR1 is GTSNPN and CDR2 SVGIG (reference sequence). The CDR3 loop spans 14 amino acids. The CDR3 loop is CAWAAVSSGNTIYF. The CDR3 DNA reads TGTGCCTGGGCGGCGGTAAGCTCTGGAAACACCATATATTTT.

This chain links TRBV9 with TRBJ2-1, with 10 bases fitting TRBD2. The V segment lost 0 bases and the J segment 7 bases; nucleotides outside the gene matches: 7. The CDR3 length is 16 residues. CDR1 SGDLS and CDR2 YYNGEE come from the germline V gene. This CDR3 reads CASSVGGAGGLNEQFF. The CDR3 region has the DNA TGTGCCAGCAGCGTAGGAGGAGCGGGAGGGCTAAATGAGCAGTTCTTC.

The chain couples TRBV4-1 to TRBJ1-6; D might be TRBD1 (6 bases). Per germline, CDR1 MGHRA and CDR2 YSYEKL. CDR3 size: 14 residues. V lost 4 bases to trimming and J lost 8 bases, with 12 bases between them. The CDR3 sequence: CASSLQGLDSPLHF. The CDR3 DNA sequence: TGCGCCAGCAGCCTACAGGGACTAGATTCACCCCTCCACTTT.

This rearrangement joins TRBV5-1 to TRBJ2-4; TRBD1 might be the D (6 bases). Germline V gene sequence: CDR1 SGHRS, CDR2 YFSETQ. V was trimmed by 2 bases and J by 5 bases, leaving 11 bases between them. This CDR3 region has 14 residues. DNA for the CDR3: TGCGCCAGCAGCTTTAGCGCAGGGGAAAACATTCAGTACTTC. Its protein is CASSFSAGENIQYF.

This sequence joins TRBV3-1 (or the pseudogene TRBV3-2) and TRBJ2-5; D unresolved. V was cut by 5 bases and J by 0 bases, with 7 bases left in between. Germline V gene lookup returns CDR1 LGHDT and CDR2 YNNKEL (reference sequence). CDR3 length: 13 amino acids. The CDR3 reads CASSSLDQETQYF. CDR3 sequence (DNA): TGTGCCAGCAGCTCCCTCGACCAAGAGACCCAGTACTTC.